These 6 T cell receptor beta chains were all obtained from the same sample, sequenced in a study of T cell changes during pregnancy in multiple sclerosis. The table came from immunoSEQ multiplex PCR; TCRdb's copy has only in-frame clones and leaves some out. The table lists over 50,000 clones, around 90% of them singletons. Sequenced here: peripheral blood, sampled in the first trimester of pregnancy. The receptors here all came from a female donor in good health, enrolled as a control in a pregnancy study.

The chain has TRBV10-3 and TRBJ2-7; tentative D call: TRBD1 (5 bases). Looked up from germline, CDR1 is ENHRY and CDR2 is SYGVKD. Trimming took 7 bases from V and 3 from J, leaving 16 bases between them. The CDR3 loop spans 14 amino acids. CDR3 loop: CAITEGEMDYEQYF. The CDR3 DNA reads TGTGCCATCACCGAAGGGGAAATGGACTACGAGCAGTACTTC.

The J gene is TRBJ2-7, the V gene TRBV4-2; the D is unclear. This CDR3 is 16 amino acids long. V was cut by 4 bases and J by 2 bases, with 18 bases left in between. Germline V gives CDR1 LGHNA, CDR2 YNFKEQ. CDR3 amino acids: CASSPTLERPTYEQYF. Written as DNA, the CDR3 is TGTGCCAGCAGCCCAACCTTGGAGAGACCTACCTACGAGCAGTACTTC.

The gene calls are TRBV30 and TRBJ1-2, with 11 bases aligning to TRBD1. Germline V lookup: CDR1 GTSNPN, CDR2 SVGIG (reference sequence). The CDR3 sequence is 14 residues long. V trimming: 3 bases; J trimming: 0 bases; junction bases outside the gene matches: 0. CDR3 coding DNA: TGTGCCTGGAGGGGACAGGGGGCTAACTATGGCTACACCTTC. Translation: CAWRGQGANYGYTF.

This chain links TRBV9 with TRBJ1-3; the D gene is possibly TRBD1 (6 bases). Germline loops: CDR1 SGDLS, CDR2 YYNGEE. The length of the CDR3 is 14 residues. Trimming left V 4 bases short and J 3 bases short, with 11 bases between. The CDR3 bases are TGTGCCAGCAGCCCGGACAGTCTTGGAAACACCATATATTTT. This sequence encodes CASSPDSLGNTIYF. The variable domain in full, completed from reference TRBV9 and TRBJ1-3, reads DSGVTQTPKHLITATGQRVTLRCSPRSGDLSVYWYQQSLDQGLQFLIQYYNGEERAKGNILERFSAQQFPDLHSELNLSSLELGDSALYFCASSPDSLGNTIYFGEGSWLTVV.

This chain joins TRBV7-9 and TRBJ1-2; 12 bases are a match to TRBD1. The V gene end was trimmed by 0 bases and the J gene end by 7 bases; junction bases not matched to a gene: 9. This CDR3 is built from 17 residues. Germline V CDR1 and CDR2: SEHNR, FQNEAQ (reference sequence). The CDR3 DNA follows: TGTGCCAGCAGCTTAGCGCTAACGGGACAGGGGGCTGGTGGCTACACCTTC. It specifies CASSLALTGQGAGGYTF. The variable domain in full, completed from reference TRBV7-9 and TRBJ1-2, reads DTGVSQNPRHKITKRGQNVTFRCDPISEHNRLYWYRQTLGQGPEFLTYFQNEAQLEKSRLLSDRFSAERPKGSFSTLEIQRTEQGDSAMYLCASSLALTGQGAGGYTFGSGTRLTVV.

This chain uses TRBV6-5 with TRBJ1-1; tentatively, D is TRBD1 (5 bases). Per germline, CDR1 MNHEY and CDR2 SVGAGI. V was clipped by 6 bases and J by 3 bases, with 11 bases between them. There are 13 residues in the CDR3. As DNA, the CDR3 is TGTGCCAGCAGGATGACAGATTACACTGAAGCTTTCTTT. It yields the protein CASRMTDYTEAFF.